This T cell receptor beta chain was identified in a study of blood T cell repertoires in COVID-19. Turning to the study itself: The United States, Italy and Spain supplied acute and convalescent COVID-19 samples. PBMCs, B-cell-depleted T cells, or T cells provided the cDNA or gDNA that made up the material.

This CDR3 has 15 amino acids. V shed 3 bases and J shed 9 bases, with 15 bases lying between them. The germline V gene encodes CDR1 SGHVS and CDR2 FQNEAQ. In the original processing: Amplified reference gene primers provided the basis for estimating nucleated cell counts. Produced via immunoSEQ multiplex PCR; TCRdb's table is partial and in-frame only. That table is the source of V, J and clone size, and D and trimming were worked out from the DNA. The sample comprises 180,000 or so clones, 70% to 90% of which are singletons, and 3% to 3.5% rests with the top ten. This clonotype was sampled from a man aged 55 to 70 with acute or convalescent COVID-19. This sequence joins TRBV7-8 and TRBJ1-6, with D perhaps matching TRBD1 (6 bases). The sample was peripheral blood. CDR3 residues: CASSFAGARGSPLHF. CDR3 sequence (DNA): TGTGCCAGCAGCTTCGCGGGGGCCAGGGGTTCACCCCTCCACTTT.